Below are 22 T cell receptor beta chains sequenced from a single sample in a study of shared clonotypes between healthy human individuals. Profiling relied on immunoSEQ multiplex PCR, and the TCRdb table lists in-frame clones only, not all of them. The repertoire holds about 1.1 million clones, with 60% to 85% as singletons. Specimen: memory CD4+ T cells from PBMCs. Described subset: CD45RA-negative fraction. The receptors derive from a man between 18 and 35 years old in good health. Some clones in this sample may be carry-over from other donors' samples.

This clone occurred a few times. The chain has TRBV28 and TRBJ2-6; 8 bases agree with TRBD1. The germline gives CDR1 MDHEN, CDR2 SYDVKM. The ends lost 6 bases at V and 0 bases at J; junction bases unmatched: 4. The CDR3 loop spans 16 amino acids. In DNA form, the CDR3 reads TGTGCCAGCAGACGACAGGGGAACTCTGGGGCCAACGTCCTGACTTTC. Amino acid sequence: CASRRQGNSGANVLTF.

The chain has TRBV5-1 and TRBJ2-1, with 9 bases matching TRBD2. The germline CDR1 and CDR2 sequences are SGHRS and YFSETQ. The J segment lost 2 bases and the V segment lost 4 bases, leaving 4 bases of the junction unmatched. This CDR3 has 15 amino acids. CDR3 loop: CASSEASGTYNEQFF. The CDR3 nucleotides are TGCGCCAGCAGCGAGGCTAGCGGGACCTACAATGAGCAGTTCTTC.

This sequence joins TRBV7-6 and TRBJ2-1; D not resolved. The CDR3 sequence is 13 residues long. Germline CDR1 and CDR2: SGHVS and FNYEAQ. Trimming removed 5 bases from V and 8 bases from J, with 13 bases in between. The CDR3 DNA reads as TGTGCCAGCAGCCCCCGACCCGGAGATGAGCAGTTCTTC. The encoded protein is CASSPRPGDEQFF.

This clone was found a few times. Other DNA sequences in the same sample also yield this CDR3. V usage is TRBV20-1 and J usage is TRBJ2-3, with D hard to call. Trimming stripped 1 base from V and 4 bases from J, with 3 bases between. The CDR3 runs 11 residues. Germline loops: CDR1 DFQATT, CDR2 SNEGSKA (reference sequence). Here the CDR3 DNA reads TGCAGTGCTAGAGTAGCAGATACGCAGTATTTT. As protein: CSARVADTQYF.

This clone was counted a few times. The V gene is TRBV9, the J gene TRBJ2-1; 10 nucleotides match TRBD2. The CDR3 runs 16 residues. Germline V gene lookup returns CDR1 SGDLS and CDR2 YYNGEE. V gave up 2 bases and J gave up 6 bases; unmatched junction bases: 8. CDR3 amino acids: CASSVKSSGRFNEQFF. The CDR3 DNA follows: TGTGCCAGCAGCGTGAAGTCTAGCGGGAGATTCAATGAGCAGTTCTTC.

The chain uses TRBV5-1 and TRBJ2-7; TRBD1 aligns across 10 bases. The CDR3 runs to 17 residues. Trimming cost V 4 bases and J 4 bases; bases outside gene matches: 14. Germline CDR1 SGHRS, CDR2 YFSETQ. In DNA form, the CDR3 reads TGCGCCAGCAGCCCGGTATTAGCCGGGACAGGGGTGTACGAGCAGTACTTC. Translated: CASSPVLAGTGVYEQYF.

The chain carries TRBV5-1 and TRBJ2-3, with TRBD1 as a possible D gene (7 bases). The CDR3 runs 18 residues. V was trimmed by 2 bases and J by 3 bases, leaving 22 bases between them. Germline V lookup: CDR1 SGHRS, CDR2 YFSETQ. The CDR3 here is CASSFFIKAGGLTDTQYF. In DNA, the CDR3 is TGCGCCAGCAGCTTCTTTATCAAGGCAGGGGGGCTAACAGATACGCAGTATTTT.

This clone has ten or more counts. CDR3 protein: CASSVAAGFGANVLTF. CDR3 nucleotide sequence: TGTGCCAGCAGCGTAGCGGCGGGGTTCGGGGCCAACGTCCTGACTTTC. The chain combines TRBV9 with TRBJ2-6; the D gene is possibly TRBD2 (6 bases). V was pared by 0 bases and J by 4 bases, with 11 bases between. This CDR3 is 16 amino acids long. Germline-derived CDR1 and CDR2 are SGDLS and YYNGEE.

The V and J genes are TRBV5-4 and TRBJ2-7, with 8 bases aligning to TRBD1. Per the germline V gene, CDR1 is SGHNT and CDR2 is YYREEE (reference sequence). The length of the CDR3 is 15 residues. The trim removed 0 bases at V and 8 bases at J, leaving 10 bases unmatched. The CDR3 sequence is CASSLAQTGEAKQYF. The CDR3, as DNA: TGTGCCAGCAGCTTGGCTCAGACAGGGGAGGCGAAGCAGTACTTC. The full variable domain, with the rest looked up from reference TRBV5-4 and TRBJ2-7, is ETGVTQSPTHLIKTRGQQVTLRCSSQSGHNTVSWYQQALGQGPQFIFQYYREEENGRGNFPPRFSGLQFPNYSSELNVNALELDDSALYLCASSLAQTGEAKQYFGPGTRLTVT.

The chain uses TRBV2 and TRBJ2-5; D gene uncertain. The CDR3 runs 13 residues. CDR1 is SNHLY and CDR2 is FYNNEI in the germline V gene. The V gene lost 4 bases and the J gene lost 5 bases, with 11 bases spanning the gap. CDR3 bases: TGTGCCAGCAGTGCAACCGATGGGGAGACCCAGTACTTC. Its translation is CASSATDGETQYF. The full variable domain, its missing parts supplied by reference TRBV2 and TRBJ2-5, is EPEVTQTPSHQVTQMGQEVILRCVPISNHLYFYWYRQILGQKVEFLVSFYNNEISEKSEIFDDQFSVERPDGSNFTLKIRSTKLEDSAMYFCASSATDGETQYFGPGTRLLVL.

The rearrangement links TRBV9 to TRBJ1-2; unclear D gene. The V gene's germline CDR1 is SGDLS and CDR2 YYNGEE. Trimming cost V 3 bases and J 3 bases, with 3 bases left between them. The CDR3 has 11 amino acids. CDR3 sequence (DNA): TGTGCCAGCAGCGGTGACTATGGCTACACCTTC. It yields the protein CASSGDYGYTF.

This CDR3 reads CASSLGTSGLNEQFF. CDR3 nucleotides: TGTGCCAGCAGCTTGGGGACTAGCGGCCTTAATGAGCAGTTCTTC. This rearrangement joins TRBV5-4 to TRBJ2-1; 10 nucleotides line up with TRBD2. The CDR3 length is 15 residues. Per germline, CDR1 SGHNT and CDR2 YYREEE (reference sequence). The J segment lost 7 bases and the V segment lost 0 bases, leaving 4 bases of the junction unmatched.

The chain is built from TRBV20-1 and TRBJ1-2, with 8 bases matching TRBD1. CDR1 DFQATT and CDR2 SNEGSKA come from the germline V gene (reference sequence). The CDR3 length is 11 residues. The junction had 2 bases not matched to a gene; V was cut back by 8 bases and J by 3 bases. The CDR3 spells CSPQGDYGYTF. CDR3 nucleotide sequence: TGCAGTCCACAGGGGGACTATGGCTACACCTTC.

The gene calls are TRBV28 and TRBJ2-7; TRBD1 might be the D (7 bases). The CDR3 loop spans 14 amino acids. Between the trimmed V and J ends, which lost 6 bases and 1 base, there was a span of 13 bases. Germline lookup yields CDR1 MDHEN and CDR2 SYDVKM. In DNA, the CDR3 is TGTGCCAGCAGGCGGGGACAGACTTCCTACGAGCAGTACTTC. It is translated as CASRRGQTSYEQYF. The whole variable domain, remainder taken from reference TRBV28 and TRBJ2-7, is DVKVTQSSRYLVKRTGEKVFLECVQDMDHENMFWYRQDPGLGLRLIYFSYDVKMKEKGDIPEGYSVSREKKERFSLILESASTNQTSMYLCASRRGQTSYEQYFGPGTRLTVT.

CDR3 in DNA: TGCGCCAGCAGGCCACAGGGGGGGTCAGAAAAACTGTTTTTT. Its protein product is CASRPQGGSEKLFF. V gene TRBV10-2 combines with J gene TRBJ1-4; 8 positions agree with TRBD1. The CDR3 is 14 amino acids. In germline, CDR1 is WSHSY, CDR2 SAAADI. V lost 6 bases and J lost 8; bases outside the gene matches: 8.

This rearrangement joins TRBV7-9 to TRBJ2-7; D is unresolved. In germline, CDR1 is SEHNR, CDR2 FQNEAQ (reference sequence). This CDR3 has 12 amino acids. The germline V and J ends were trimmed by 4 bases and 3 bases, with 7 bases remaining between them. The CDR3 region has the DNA TGTGCCAGCAGCTCTTTACACTACGAGCAGTACTTC. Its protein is CASSSLHYEQYF. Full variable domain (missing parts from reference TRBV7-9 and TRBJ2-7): DTGVSQNPRHKITKRGQNVTFRCDPISEHNRLYWYRQTLGQGPEFLTYFQNEAQLEKSRLLSDRFSAERPKGSFSTLEIQRTEQGDSAMYLCASSSLHYEQYFGPGTRLTVT.

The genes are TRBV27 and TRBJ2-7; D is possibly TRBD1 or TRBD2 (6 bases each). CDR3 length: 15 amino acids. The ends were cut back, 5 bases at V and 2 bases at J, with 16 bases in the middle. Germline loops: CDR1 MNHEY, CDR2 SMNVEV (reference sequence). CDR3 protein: CASSNLGGLTYEQYF. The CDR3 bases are TGTGCCAGCAGTAACCTAGGGGGGTTGACCTACGAGCAGTACTTC.

CDR3 DNA: TGTGCCACCAGCAGAGACCCCCCGGCCCAGCATTTT. This codes for CATSRDPPAQHF. The chain recombines TRBV15 with TRBJ1-5; D remains ambiguous. V gave up 0 bases and J gave up 11 bases, with 8 bases separating them. The CDR3 runs to 12 residues. From germline, CDR1 is LNHNV and CDR2 YYDKDF (reference sequence).

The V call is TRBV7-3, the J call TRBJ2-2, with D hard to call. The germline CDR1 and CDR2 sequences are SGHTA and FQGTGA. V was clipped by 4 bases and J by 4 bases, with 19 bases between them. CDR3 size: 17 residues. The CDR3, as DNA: TGTGCCAGCAGCTCAAACCGGCGCCCCCTCGGCACCGGGGAGCTGTTTTTT. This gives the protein CASSSNRRPLGTGELFF.

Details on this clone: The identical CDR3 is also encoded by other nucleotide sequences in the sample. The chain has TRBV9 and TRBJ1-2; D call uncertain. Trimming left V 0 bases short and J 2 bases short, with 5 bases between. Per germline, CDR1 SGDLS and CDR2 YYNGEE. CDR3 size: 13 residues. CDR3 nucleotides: TGTGCCAGCAGCGTAGACCGGAACTATGGCTACACCTTC. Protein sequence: CASSVDRNYGYTF.

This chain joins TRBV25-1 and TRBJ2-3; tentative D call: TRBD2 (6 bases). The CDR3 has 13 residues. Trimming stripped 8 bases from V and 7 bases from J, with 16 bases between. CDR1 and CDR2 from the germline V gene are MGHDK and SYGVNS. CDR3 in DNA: TGTGCCAGCCGGCAGAGGGGAGGAAATACGCAGTATTTT. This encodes CASRQRGGNTQYF.

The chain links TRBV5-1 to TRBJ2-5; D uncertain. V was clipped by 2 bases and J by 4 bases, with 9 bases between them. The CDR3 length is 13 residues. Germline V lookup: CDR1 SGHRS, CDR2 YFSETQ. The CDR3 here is CASSLRMGETQYF. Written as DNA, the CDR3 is TGCGCCAGCAGCTTACGGATGGGAGAGACCCAGTACTTC.